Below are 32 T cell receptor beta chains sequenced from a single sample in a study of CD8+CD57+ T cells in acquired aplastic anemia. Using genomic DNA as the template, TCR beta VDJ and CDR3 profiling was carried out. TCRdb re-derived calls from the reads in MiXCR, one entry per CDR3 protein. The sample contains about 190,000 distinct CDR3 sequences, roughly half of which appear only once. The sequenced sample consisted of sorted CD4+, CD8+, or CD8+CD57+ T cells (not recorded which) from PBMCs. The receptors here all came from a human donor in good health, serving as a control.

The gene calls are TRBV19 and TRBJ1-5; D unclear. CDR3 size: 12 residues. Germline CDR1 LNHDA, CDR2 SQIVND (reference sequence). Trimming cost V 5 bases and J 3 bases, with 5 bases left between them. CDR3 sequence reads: CASSFFNQPQHF. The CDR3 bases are TGTGCCAGTAGTTTCTTCAATCAGCCCCAGCATTTT.

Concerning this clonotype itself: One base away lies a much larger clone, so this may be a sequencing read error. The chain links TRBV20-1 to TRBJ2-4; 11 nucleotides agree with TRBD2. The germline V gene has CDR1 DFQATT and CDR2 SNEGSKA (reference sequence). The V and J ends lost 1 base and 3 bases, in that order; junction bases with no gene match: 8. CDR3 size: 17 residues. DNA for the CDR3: TGCAGTGCTAGAGGGAAACTAGCGGGGGCCAACAAAAACATTCAGTACTTC. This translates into CSARGKLAGANKNIQYF.

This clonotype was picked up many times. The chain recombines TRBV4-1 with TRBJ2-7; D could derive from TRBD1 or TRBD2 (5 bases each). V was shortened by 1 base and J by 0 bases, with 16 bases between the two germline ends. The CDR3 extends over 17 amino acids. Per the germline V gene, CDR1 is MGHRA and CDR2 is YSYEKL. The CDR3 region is CASSQGPGGGPSYEQYF. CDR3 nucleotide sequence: TGCGCCAGCAGCCAAGGGCCGGGTGGGGGTCCCTCCTACGAGCAGTACTTC.

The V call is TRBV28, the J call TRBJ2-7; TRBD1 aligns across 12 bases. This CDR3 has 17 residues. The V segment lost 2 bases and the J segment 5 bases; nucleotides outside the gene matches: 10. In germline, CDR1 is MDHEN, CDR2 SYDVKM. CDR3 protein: CASSLRGQGANRHEQYF. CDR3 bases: TGTGCCAGCAGTTTACGGGGACAGGGGGCGAACAGGCACGAGCAGTACTTC.

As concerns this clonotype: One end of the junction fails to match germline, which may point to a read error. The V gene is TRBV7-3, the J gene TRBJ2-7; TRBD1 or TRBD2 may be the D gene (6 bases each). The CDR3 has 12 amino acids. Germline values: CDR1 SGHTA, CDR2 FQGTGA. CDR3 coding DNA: TGTGCCAGCAGCTTAGATCAGAGAGGGGGGAGCTTC. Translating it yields CASSLDQRGGSF.

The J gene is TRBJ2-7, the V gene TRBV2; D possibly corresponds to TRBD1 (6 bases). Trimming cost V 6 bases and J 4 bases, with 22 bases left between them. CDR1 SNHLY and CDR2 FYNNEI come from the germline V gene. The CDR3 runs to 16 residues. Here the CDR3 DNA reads TGTGCCAGCAGCAGAAGCTTCACAGGGACGCTATACGAGCAGTACTTC. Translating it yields CASSRSFTGTLYEQYF.

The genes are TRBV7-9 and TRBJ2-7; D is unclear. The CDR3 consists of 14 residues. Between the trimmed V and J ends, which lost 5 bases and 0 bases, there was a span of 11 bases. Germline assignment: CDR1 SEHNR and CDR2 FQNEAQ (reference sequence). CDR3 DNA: TGTGCCAGCAGCCCCCGCGGTAGCTCCTACGAGCAGTACGTC. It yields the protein CASSPRGSSYEQYV.

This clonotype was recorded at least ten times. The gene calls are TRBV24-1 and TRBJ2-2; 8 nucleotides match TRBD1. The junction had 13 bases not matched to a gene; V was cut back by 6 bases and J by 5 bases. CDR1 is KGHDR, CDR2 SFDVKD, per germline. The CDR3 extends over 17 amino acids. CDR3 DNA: TGTGCCACCAGTCGTTCTGGGGTGACAGGGGAAACCGGGGAGCTGTTTTTT. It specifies CATSRSGVTGETGELFF.

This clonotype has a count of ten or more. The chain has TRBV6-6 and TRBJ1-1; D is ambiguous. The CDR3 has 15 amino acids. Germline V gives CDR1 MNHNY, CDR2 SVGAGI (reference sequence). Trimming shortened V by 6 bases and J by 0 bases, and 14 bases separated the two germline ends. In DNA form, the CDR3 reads TGTGCCAGCAGCACACGGCGGCAGCTGAACACTGAAGCTTTCTTT. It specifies CASSTRRQLNTEAFF.

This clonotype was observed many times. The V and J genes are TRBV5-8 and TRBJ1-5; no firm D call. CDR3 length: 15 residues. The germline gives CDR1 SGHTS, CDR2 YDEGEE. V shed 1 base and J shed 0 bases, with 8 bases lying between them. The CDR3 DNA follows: TGTGCCAGCAGCTTGAGGGCTTATAGCAATCAGCCCCAGCATTTT. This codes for CASSLRAYSNQPQHF.

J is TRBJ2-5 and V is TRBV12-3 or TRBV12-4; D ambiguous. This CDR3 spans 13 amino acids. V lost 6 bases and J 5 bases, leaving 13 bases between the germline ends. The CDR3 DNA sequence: TGTGCCAGCAGCCTGACATTTTTCGAGACCCAGTACTTC. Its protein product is CASSLTFFETQYF.

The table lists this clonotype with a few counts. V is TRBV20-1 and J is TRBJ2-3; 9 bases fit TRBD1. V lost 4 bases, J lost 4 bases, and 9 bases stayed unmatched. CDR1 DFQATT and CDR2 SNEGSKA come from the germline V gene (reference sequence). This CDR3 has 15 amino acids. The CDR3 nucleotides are TGCAGTGCTAAAGACGGGACAGGGAGGGCAGATACGCAGTATTTT. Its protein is CSAKDGTGRADTQYF.

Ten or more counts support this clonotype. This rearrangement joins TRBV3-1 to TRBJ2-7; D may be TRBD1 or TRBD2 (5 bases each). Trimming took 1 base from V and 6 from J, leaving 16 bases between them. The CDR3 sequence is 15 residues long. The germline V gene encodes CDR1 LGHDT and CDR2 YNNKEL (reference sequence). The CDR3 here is CASSQAGELGTEQYF. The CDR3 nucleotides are TGTGCCAGCAGCCAAGCGGGCGAACTTGGGACCGAGCAGTACTTC.

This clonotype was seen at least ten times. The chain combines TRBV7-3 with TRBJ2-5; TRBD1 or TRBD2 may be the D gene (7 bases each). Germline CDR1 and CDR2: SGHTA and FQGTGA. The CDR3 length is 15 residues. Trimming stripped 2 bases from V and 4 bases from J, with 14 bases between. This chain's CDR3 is CASSLQAGGGETQYF. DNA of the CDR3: TGTGCCAGCAGCTTACAGGCAGGGGGGGGAGAGACCCAGTACTTC.

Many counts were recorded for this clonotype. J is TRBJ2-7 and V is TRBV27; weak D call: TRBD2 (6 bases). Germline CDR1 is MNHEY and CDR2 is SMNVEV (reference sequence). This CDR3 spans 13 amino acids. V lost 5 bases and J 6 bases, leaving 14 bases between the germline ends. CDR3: CASSHRTGSEQYF. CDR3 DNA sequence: TGTGCCAGCAGTCACCGGACCGGGAGCGAGCAGTACTTC.

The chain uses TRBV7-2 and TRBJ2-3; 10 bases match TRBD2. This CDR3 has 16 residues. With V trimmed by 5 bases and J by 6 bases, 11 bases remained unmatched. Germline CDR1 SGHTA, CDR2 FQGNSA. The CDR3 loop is CASSAKPGLAFDTQYF. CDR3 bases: TGTGCCAGCAGCGCAAAACCGGGACTAGCGTTTGATACGCAGTATTTT. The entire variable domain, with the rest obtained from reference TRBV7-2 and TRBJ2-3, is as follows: GAGVSQSPSNKVTEKGKDVELRCDPISGHTALYWYRQSLGQGLEFLIYFQGNSAPDKSGLPSDRFSAERTGGSVSTLTIQRTQQEDSAVYLCASSAKPGLAFDTQYFGPGTRLTVL.

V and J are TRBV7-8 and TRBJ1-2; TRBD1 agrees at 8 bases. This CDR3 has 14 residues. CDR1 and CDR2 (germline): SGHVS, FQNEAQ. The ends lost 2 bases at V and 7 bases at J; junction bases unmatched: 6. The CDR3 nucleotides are TGTGCCAGCAGCTTATCAGGACAGGGAGGTGGCTACACCTTC. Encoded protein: CASSLSGQGGGYTF.

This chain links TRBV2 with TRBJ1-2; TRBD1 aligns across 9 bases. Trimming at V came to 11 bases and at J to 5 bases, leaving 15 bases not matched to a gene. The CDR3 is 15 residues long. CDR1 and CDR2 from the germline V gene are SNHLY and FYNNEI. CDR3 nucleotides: TGTGCCGGCAACAGGGGGCAGCCCACAATGTATGGCTACACCTTC. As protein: CAGNRGQPTMYGYTF.

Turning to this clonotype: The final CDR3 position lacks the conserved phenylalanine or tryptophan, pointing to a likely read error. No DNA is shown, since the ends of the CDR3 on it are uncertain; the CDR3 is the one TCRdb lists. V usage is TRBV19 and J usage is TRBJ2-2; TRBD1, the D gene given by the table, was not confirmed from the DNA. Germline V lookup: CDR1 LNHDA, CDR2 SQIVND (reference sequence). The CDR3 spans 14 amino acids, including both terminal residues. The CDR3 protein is CASGLGGVAGELSY.

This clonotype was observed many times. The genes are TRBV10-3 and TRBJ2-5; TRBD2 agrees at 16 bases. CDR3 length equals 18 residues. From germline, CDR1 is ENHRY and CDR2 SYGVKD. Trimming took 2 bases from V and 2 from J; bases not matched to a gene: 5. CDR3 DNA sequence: TGTGCCATCAGTGAGCTCTCGGGACTAGCGGGGGGGCAAGAGACCCAGTACTTC. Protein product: CAISELSGLAGGQETQYF.

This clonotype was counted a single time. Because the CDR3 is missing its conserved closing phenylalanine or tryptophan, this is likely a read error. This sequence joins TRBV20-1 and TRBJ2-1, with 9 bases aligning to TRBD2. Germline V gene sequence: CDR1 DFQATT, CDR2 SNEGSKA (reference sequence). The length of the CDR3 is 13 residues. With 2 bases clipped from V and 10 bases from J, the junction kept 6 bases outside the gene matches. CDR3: CSARPLAGTEQFL. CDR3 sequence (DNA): TGCAGTGCTAGACCTCTAGCGGGAACAGAGCAGTTCTTA.

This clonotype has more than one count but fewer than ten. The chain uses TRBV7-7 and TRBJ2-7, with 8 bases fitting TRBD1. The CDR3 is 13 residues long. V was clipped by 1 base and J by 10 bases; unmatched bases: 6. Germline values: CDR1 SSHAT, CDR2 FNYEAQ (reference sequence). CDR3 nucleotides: TGTGCCAGCAGCTTAGAGGACAGGGCAAAACAGTACTTC. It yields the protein CASSLEDRAKQYF.

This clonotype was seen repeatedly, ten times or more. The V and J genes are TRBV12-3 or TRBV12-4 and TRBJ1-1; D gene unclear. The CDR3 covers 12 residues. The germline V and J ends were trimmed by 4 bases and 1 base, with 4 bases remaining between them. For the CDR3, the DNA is TGTGCCAGCAGTTGGGCGAACACTGAAGCTTTCTTT. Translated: CASSWANTEAFF.

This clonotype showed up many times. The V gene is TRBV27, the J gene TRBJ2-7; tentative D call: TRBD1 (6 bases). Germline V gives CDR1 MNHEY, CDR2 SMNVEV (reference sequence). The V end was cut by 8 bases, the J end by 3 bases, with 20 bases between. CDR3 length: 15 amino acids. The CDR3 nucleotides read TGTGCCAGCCATACAGGGATCGGAGTGAGCTACGAGCAGTACTTC. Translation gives CASHTGIGVSYEQYF.

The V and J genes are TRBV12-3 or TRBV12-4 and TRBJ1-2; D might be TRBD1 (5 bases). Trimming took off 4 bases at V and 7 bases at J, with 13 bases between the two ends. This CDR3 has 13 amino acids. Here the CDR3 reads CASSYRDGAGYTF. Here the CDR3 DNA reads TGTGCCAGCAGTTACCGGGACGGGGCTGGCTACACCTTC.

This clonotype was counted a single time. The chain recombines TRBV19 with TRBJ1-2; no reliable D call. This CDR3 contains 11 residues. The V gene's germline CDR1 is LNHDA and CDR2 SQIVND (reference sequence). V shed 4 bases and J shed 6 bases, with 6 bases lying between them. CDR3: CASSKGDGYTF. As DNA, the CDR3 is TGTGCCAGTAGTAAAGGAGATGGCTACACCTTC.

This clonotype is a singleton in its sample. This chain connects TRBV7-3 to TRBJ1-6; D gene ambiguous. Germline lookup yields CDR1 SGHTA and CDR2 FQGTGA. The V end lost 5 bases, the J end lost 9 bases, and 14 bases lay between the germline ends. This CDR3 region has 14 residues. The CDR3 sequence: CASSPGEGGSPLHF. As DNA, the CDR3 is TGTGCCAGCAGCCCCGGGGAGGGAGGTTCACCCCTCCACTTT.

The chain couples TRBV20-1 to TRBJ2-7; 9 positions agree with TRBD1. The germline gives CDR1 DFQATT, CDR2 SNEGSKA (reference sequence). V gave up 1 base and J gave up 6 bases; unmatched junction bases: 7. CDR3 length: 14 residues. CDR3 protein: CSARVRTGVFEQYF. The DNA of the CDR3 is TGCAGTGCTAGAGTGAGGACAGGGGTTTTCGAGCAGTACTTC.

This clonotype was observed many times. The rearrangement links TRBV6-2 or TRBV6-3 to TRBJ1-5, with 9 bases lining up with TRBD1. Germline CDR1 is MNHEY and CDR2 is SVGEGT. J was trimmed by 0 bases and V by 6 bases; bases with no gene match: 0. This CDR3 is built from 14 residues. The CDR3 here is CASRDRGSNQPQHF. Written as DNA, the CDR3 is TGTGCCAGCAGGGACAGGGGTAGCAATCAGCCCCAGCATTTT.

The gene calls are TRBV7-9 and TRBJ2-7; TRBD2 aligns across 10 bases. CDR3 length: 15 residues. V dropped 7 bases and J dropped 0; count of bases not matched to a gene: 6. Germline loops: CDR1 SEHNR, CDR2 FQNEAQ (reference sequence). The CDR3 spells CASTQGTSVSYEQYF. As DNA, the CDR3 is TGTGCCAGCACCCAAGGGACTAGCGTCTCCTACGAGCAGTACTTC.

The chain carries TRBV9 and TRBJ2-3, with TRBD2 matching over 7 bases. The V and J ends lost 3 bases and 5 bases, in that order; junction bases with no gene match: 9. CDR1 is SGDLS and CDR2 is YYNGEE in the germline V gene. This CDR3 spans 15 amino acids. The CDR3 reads CASSGGLVGGDTQYF. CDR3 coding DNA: TGTGCCAGCAGCGGCGGACTAGTCGGAGGAGATACGCAGTATTTT.

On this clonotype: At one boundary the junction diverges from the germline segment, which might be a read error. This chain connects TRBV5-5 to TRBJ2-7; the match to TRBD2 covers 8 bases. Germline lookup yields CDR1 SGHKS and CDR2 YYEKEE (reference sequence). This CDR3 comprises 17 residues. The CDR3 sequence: CASSVAGGGGGAYEQHF. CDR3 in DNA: TGTGCCAGCAGCGTCGCCGGGGGGGGGGGTGGTGCCTACGAGCAGCACTTC.